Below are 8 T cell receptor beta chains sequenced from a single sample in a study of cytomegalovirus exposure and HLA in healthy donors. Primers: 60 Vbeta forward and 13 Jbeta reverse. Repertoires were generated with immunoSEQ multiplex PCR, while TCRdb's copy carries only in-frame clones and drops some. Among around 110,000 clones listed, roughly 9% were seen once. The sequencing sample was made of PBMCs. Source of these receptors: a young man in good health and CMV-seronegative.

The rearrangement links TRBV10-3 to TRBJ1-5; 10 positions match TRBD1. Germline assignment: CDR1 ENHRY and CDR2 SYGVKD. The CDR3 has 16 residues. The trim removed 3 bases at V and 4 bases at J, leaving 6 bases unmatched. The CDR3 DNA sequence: TGTGCCATCAGTGACCGACAGGGGGCGCCTAATCAGCCCCAGCATTTT. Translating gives CAISDRQGAPNQPQHF.

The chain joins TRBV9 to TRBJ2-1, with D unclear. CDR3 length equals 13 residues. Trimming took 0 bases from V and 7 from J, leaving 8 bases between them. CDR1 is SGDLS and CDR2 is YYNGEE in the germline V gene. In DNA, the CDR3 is TGTGCCAGCAGCGTAGGCCCCGCGAATGAGCAGTTCTTC. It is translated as CASSVGPANEQFF.

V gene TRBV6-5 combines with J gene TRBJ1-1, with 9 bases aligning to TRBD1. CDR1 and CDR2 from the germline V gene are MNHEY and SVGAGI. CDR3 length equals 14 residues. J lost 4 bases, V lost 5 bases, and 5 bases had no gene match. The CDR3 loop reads CASSQGTGLTEAFF. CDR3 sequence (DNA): TGTGCCAGCAGTCAAGGGACAGGGCTCACTGAAGCTTTCTTT.

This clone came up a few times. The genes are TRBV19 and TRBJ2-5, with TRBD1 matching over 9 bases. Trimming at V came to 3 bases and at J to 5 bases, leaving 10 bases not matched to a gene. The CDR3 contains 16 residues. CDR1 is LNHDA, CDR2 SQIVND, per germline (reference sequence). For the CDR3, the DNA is TGTGCCAGTAGTATCCGGGACAGGGACTCAACGGAGACCCAGTACTTC. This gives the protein CASSIRDRDSTETQYF.

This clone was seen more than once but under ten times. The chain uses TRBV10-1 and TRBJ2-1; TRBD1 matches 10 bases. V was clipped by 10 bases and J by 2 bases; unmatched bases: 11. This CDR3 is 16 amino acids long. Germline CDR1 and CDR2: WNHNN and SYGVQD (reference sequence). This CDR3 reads CATSLGQGVTYNEQFF. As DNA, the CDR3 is TGCGCCACCTCTTTAGGACAGGGGGTCACCTACAATGAGCAGTTCTTC.

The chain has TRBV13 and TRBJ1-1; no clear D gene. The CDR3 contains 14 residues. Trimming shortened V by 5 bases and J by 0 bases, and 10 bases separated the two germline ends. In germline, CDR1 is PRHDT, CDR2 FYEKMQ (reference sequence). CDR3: CASSQTAMNTEAFF. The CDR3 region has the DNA TGTGCCAGCAGCCAAACAGCTATGAACACTGAAGCTTTCTTT.

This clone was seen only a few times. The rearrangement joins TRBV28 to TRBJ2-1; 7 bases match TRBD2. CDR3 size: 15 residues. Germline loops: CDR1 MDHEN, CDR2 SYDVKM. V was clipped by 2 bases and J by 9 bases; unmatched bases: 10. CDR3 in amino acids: CASSLIGGGPGEQFF. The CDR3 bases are TGTGCCAGCAGTTTAATTGGGGGAGGGCCAGGTGAGCAGTTCTTC.

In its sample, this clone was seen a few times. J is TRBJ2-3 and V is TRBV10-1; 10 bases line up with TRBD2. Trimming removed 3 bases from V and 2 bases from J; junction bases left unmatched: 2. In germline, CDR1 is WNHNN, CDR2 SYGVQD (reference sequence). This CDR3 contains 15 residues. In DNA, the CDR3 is TGCGCCAGCAGTGAACTAGCGGGGTTCACAGATACGCAGTATTTT. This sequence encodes CASSELAGFTDTQYF.